The 14 T cell receptor beta chains below all came from one sample that was sequenced in a study of T cells in Graves' hyperthyroidism and ophthalmopathy. Using RNA transcripts as the source, TCR beta CDR3 regions were amplified. HTBI primers were employed in a first-round RT-PCR of the TCR CDR3. TCRdb called the multiplex PCR reads again in MiXCR, with one record for every CDR3 protein. The sample has over 150,000 distinct CDR3 sequences, about 18% seen once. The sequencing sample was made of blood. All receptors derive from a woman between 50 and 59 years old with Graves' hyperthyroidism.

This chain links TRBV5-1 with TRBJ2-7, with D possibly TRBD1 on 5 matching bases. The ends were cut back, 3 bases at V and 2 bases at J, with 18 bases in the middle. Germline loops: CDR1 SGHRS, CDR2 YFSETQ. The CDR3 sequence is 16 residues long. DNA for the CDR3: TGCGCCAGCAGCTCCAACCCCGGGTCAGGGACCTACGAGCAGTACTTC. Its protein is CASSSNPGSGTYEQYF.

The table lists this clonotype with many counts. V and J are TRBV5-1 and TRBJ2-1, with 13 nucleotides matching TRBD2. Germline V CDR1 and CDR2: SGHRS, YFSETQ. The trim removed 0 bases at V and 9 bases at J, leaving 9 bases unmatched. The CDR3 totals 17 residues. The CDR3 DNA reads as TGCGCCAGCAGCTTGGGGACTAGCGGGGGCCCCCAGGCTGAGCAGTTCTTC. It yields the protein CASSLGTSGGPQAEQFF.

Concerning this clonotype: Possible read error: a much larger clone is one base away. The chain recombines TRBV20-1 with TRBJ2-5, with D perhaps matching TRBD1 (6 bases). This CDR3 is 13 amino acids long. Germline CDR1 reads DFQATT; CDR2 reads SNEGSKA (reference sequence). The CDR3 reads CGAVDSVQETQYF. CDR3 DNA sequence: TGCGGTGCTGTGGACAGCGTACAAGAGACCCAGTACTTC.

This chain connects TRBV6-5 to TRBJ1-3; D gene uncertain. V dropped 4 bases and J dropped 0 bases, with 22 bases sitting between them. This CDR3 has 19 residues. The germline gives CDR1 MNHEY, CDR2 SVGAGI. CDR3 nucleotides: TGTGCCAGCAGTTCCCCCCCGGGCCGAGGATGGCTCTCTGGAAACACCATATATTTT. Its protein product is CASSSPPGRGWLSGNTIYF.

This clonotype came up many times. This sequence joins TRBV6-1 and TRBJ2-2; the D gene is possibly TRBD2 (7 bases). This CDR3 comprises 15 residues. Germline assignment: CDR1 MNHNS and CDR2 SASEGT. V lost 6 bases, J lost 4 bases, and 15 bases lay in between. CDR3 in amino acids: CASRARGGATGELFF. The DNA for the CDR3 is TGTGCCAGCAGAGCTAGGGGGGGGGCCACCGGGGAGCTGTTTTTT.

Many counts were recorded for this clonotype. The V and J genes are TRBV6-5 and TRBJ1-2, with TRBD1 matching over 9 bases. The V gene's germline CDR1 is MNHEY and CDR2 SVGAGI. V trimming: 3 bases; J trimming: 7 bases; junction bases outside the gene matches: 9. This CDR3 has 15 residues. The CDR3 reads CASSYQRQGVSGYTF. The CDR3 nucleotides read TGTGCCAGCAGTTATCAGAGACAGGGGGTGAGTGGCTACACCTTC.

This clonotype was counted at least ten times. The chain is built from TRBV6-7 and TRBJ1-5; 12 bases map to TRBD1. TRBV6-7 is sorted into the ORF group, with uncertain function. V lost 0 bases and J lost 4; bases outside the gene matches: 16. The CDR3 totals 21 residues. CDR3 in DNA: TGTGCCAGCAGTTACTCCTACCACCCCGGGACAGGGGGCGGGGGGAATCAGCCCCAGCATTTT. This sequence encodes CASSYSYHPGTGGGGNQPQHF.

The chain combines TRBV19 with TRBJ2-1; perhaps D is TRBD1 or TRBD2 (6 bases each). Germline V lookup: CDR1 LNHDA, CDR2 SQIVND (reference sequence). The CDR3 extends over 15 amino acids. Trimming left V 7 bases short and J 7 bases short, with 20 bases between. The CDR3 DNA reads as TGTGCCAGTACCTTTTGGGCGGGAAGGGGGAATGAGCAGTTCTTC. Protein sequence: CASTFWAGRGNEQFF.

Comment on this clonotype: Just one base apart from a much larger clone, this may be a read error. The chain employs TRBV3-1 and TRBJ2-7; D may correspond to TRBD1 or TRBD2 (5 bases each). The V gene lost 5 bases and the J gene lost 2 bases, with 13 bases spanning the gap. Germline CDR1 LGHDT, CDR2 YNNKEL (reference sequence). The CDR3 runs 14 residues. The CDR3 bases are TGTGCCAGCAGCTCCGGGACCATCCCCTACGAGCAGTACTTC. Its protein is CASSSGTIPYEQYF.

This clonotype was observed at least ten times. The chain uses TRBV7-9 and TRBJ2-5, with 8 bases identical to TRBD1. CDR1 SEHNR and CDR2 FQNEAQ come from the germline V gene (reference sequence). The CDR3 contains 15 residues. V dropped 4 bases and J dropped 7; count of bases not matched to a gene: 11. The CDR3 DNA reads TGTGCCAGCAGCTCCCGGGACAGGCTCTTGGGGACCCAGTACTTC. Amino acids: CASSSRDRLLGTQYF.

This clonotype was counted at least ten times. The V call is TRBV11-2, the J call TRBJ2-7, with 11 nucleotides matching TRBD2. CDR1 is SGHAT, CDR2 FQNNGV, per germline. The junction had 3 bases not matched to a gene; V was cut back by 2 bases and J by 3 bases. The CDR3 consists of 15 residues. The CDR3 nucleotides are TGTGCCAGCAGCTTAAGACTAGCGGGGTACTACGAGCAGTACTTC. Translating gives CASSLRLAGYYEQYF.

This clonotype appeared many times. The gene calls are TRBV19 and TRBJ2-6; a weak D match, TRBD1 (5 bases). Germline CDR1 reads LNHDA; CDR2 reads SQIVND (reference sequence). V lost 2 bases and J lost 1, with 12 bases in between. The length of the CDR3 is 17 residues. The CDR3 sequence: CASSISTGRSGANVLTF. CDR3 DNA sequence: TGTGCCAGTAGTATAAGTACAGGCAGATCTGGGGCCAACGTCCTGACTTTC.

This clonotype was observed at least ten times. The chain couples TRBV19 to TRBJ1-1, with no clear D. The CDR3 spans 11 residues. From germline, CDR1 is LNHDA and CDR2 SQIVND (reference sequence). V dropped 8 bases and J dropped 0 bases, with 4 bases sitting between them. The CDR3 here is CASHMNTEAFF. CDR3 DNA: TGTGCCAGTCACATGAACACTGAAGCTTTCTTT.

The chain combines TRBV6-2 or TRBV6-3 with TRBJ1-1; D is uncertain. CDR1 and CDR2 from the germline V gene are MNHEY and SVGEGT. Trimming pared 7 bases from V and 8 bases from J, leaving 17 bases between. The CDR3 runs 13 residues. Here the CDR3 reads CASTYGPWSEAFF. The CDR3 DNA follows: TGTGCCAGCACCTACGGTCCTTGGTCCGAAGCTTTCTTT.